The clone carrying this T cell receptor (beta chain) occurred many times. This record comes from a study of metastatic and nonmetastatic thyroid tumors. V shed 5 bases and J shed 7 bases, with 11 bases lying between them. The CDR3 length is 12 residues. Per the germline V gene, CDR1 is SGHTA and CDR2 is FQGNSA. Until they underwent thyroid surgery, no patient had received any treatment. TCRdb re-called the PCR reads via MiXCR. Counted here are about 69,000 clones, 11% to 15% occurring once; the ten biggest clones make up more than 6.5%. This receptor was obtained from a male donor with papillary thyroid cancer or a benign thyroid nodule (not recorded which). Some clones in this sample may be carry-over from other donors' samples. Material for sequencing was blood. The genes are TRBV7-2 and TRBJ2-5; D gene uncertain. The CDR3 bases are TGTGCCAGCAGCCCCTTCGTAGGGACCCAGTACTTC. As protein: CASSPFVGTQYF.